This TCR beta chain was sequenced for a study of T cell responses to AZD1222 COVID-19 vaccine. Study-wide findings and caveats: The study found Spike-specific TCR breadth and depth rose after two AZD1222 doses.

Concerning this clone itself: Its antigen is unidentified.

Profiled with immunoSEQ multiplex PCR; TCRdb holds only in-frame clones, not every one. The sample consists of around 150,000 clones, about 80% of them appearing once. Trimming removed 1 base from V and 3 bases from J, with 16 bases in between. The germline gives CDR1 SGHRS, CDR2 YFSETQ. The CDR3 consists of 17 residues. The material was peripheral blood, obtained on day 0 of AZD1222 vaccination. The chain uses TRBV5-1 and TRBJ1-4; weak D call: TRBD1 (6 bases). The sequence was collected from an adult in good health. The CDR3 DNA is TGCGCCAGCAGCTTGTTGGGGGGCGGCGTTCCTAATGAAAAACTGTTTTTT. Its protein product is CASSLLGGGVPNEKLFF.